The next 10 T cell receptor beta chains were all read from a single sample in a study of cytomegalovirus exposure and HLA in healthy donors. PCR used 60 Vbeta primers and 13 Jbeta primers. Repertoires were generated with immunoSEQ multiplex PCR, while TCRdb's copy carries only in-frame clones and drops some. This table has 150,000 or so clones, 60% to 85% appearing once. The sequenced material came from PBMCs. Receptor source: a woman in her thirties or forties in good health and CMV-seronegative.

This rearrangement joins TRBV6-1 to TRBJ1-2; 9 bases map to TRBD1. V dropped 1 base and J dropped 2; count of bases not matched to a gene: 8. The germline gives CDR1 MNHNS, CDR2 SASEGT. The CDR3 sequence is 17 residues long. The CDR3 spells CASSEEGTGSSNYGYTF. Here the CDR3 DNA reads TGTGCCAGCAGTGAAGAGGGGACAGGGAGTTCAAACTATGGCTACACCTTC.

The genes are TRBV7-6 and TRBJ2-7; D may be TRBD2 (5 bases). The germline V gene encodes CDR1 SGHVS and CDR2 FNYEAQ. Trimming pared 5 bases from V and 4 bases from J, leaving 6 bases between. The length of the CDR3 is 11 residues. The CDR3 nucleotides are TGTGCCAGCAGCCGAGGGTACGAGCAGTACTTC. This sequence encodes CASSRGYEQYF.

The rearrangement uses TRBV7-9 and TRBJ2-5; TRBD2 agrees at 8 bases. The CDR3 covers 15 residues. Per germline, CDR1 SEHNR and CDR2 FQNEAQ (reference sequence). J was trimmed by 5 bases and V by 3 bases; bases with no gene match: 8. The DNA of the CDR3 is TGTGCCAGCAGCTTTACAGGGACTAGGGGGGAGACCCAGTACTTC. Amino acid sequence: CASSFTGTRGETQYF.

The chain employs TRBV5-1 and TRBJ2-7; TRBD1 matches at 7 bases. The CDR3 totals 14 residues. Trimming took 4 bases from V and 6 from J; bases not matched to a gene: 10. Germline V gene data show CDR1 as SGHRS and CDR2 as YFSETQ. The CDR3 DNA sequence: TGCGCCAGCAGCCCCGGCCCTACAGGGGTCGAGCAGTACTTC. This translates into CASSPGPTGVEQYF.

V usage is TRBV28 and J usage is TRBJ1-2; no clear D gene. Per the germline V gene, CDR1 is MDHEN and CDR2 is SYDVKM. The CDR3 loop spans 10 amino acids. The germline V and J ends were trimmed by 6 bases and 8 bases, with 7 bases remaining between them. This chain's CDR3 is CASREEGYTF. DNA of the CDR3: TGTGCCAGCAGGGAGGAGGGCTACACCTTC.

The CDR3 protein is CASSTTGGTGELFF. The DNA of the CDR3 is TGTGCCAGTAGTACCACAGGGGGGACCGGGGAGCTGTTTTTT. The chain recombines TRBV19 with TRBJ2-2; 8 positions match TRBD1. V dropped 4 bases and J dropped 5; count of bases not matched to a gene: 3. This CDR3 is 14 amino acids long. The V gene's germline CDR1 is LNHDA and CDR2 SQIVND (reference sequence).

The chain links TRBV5-1 to TRBJ2-7; D is undetermined. Germline values: CDR1 SGHRS, CDR2 YFSETQ. V dropped 1 base and J dropped 3 bases, with 11 bases sitting between them. This CDR3 region has 14 residues. The CDR3, as DNA: TGCGCCAGCAGCTTGAGCAGGTTGAACTACGAGCAGTACTTC. Its protein is CASSLSRLNYEQYF.

As DNA, the CDR3 is TGTGCCTCCGGACAGGGAGGCACAGATACGCAGTATTTT. It is translated as CASGQGGTDTQYF. This chain joins TRBV19 and TRBJ2-3; 8 nucleotides line up with TRBD1. Trimming removed 11 bases from V and 1 base from J; junction bases left unmatched: 5. CDR3 length: 13 residues. The germline gives CDR1 LNHDA, CDR2 SQIVND (reference sequence).

This clone was seen more than once but under ten times. Other DNA sequences in this specimen translate into the identical CDR3. This chain joins TRBV6-5 and TRBJ1-2, with 10 nucleotides matching TRBD1. Germline-derived CDR1 and CDR2 are MNHEY and SVGAGI. Losses at the gene ends were 2 bases for V and 4 bases for J; bases not matched to a gene: 1. This CDR3 contains 14 residues. CDR3 region: CASSYRDRGYGYTF. CDR3 DNA: TGTGCCAGCAGTTACAGGGACAGGGGCTATGGCTACACCTTC.

This chain uses TRBV7-9 with TRBJ1-1, with 9 positions matching TRBD1. Germline CDR1 and CDR2: SEHNR and FQNEAQ (reference sequence). Trimming took 5 bases from V and 1 from J; bases not matched to a gene: 2. The length of the CDR3 is 14 residues. In DNA, the CDR3 is TGTGCCAGCAGCAAGGGACAGGGGAACACTGAAGCTTTCTTT. It encodes CASSKGQGNTEAFF.